This record looks at one TCR beta chain sequence and its context. This may be a read error, as it is one base from a much larger clone. This sample is drawn from a study of circulating CD8 cells and anti-PD-1 response in melanoma. Study as a whole: Responders had complete or partial responses; non-responders had stable or progressive disease.

From live CD3+CD8+TCRalphabeta+ cells, four PD-1 and/or TIGIT subsets were sorted. Using roughly 14 ng of total RNA, TCR libraries were made with the QIAseq Immune Repertoire TCR panel. TCRdb independently ran MiXCR on the reads; one entry per CDR3 protein. The table lists over 900 distinct CDR3 sequences, around 4.8% of them singletons. This sample comprised CD8+ T cells from PBMCs, obtained at baseline or after one month of anti-PD-1 therapy (not recorded which). This clonotype was sampled from a human donor with melanoma.

The CDR3 protein is CASSSETSGTGAYEQHF. In nucleotides, the CDR3 is TGTGCCAGCAGTTCCGAAACCTCCGGGACGGGAGCCTACGAGCAGCACTTC. This chain links TRBV28 with TRBJ2-7; TRBD2 might be the D (6 bases). CDR1 and CDR2 (germline): MDHEN, SYDVKM. The CDR3 extends over 17 amino acids.